The next 7 T cell receptor beta chains were all read from a single sample in a study of T cell clonality in common variable immunodeficiency (dated by TCRdb to about 2015). Study-level results and caveats: CVID TCRbeta sequences were reported to have fewer deletions and N-nucleotide insertions and to lack highly modified clones with 13 or more V deletions.

The method was the immunoSEQ multiplex PCR assay. As stored in TCRdb, this immuneACCESS dataset retains in-frame rearrangements with V and J assigned. A fraction of the clones does not appear; measured against another copy, unresolved V genes explain less than half of the discrepancy, and the remainder lacks a known reason. The table gives 15,000 to 20,000 clones for this sample, with none occurring only once. The ten largest clones add up to more than 2% of the sample. No antigen has been assigned to these receptors. Specimen: peripheral blood mononuclear cells. Receptors were obtained from a human donor with common variable immunodeficiency.

Turning to this clone: From the germline J gene comes the end of the CDR3, since the read stops 3 residues before it. The chain is built from TRBV7-9 and TRBJ1-2; D is possibly TRBD1 (5 bases). V gave up 5 bases and J gave up 4 bases, with 11 bases separating them. The CDR3 has 13 residues. Germline CDR1 is SEHNR and CDR2 is FQNEAQ (reference sequence). CDR3 DNA (partial): TGTGCCAGCAGCCCAGGGCAGGGCTATGGC. This sequence encodes CASSPGQGYG. Given in full, the CDR3 is CASSPGQGYGYTF.

This clone came up many times. Read coverage stops 3 residues before the CDR3 terminus; the germline J gene supplies the remainder. V gene TRBV2 combines with J gene TRBJ1-2, with D unresolved. The length of the CDR3 is 12 residues. The germline V gene has CDR1 SNHLY and CDR2 FYNNEI. CDR3 DNA, as far as it was read: TGTGCCAGCAGTGATATAGGGCTCGGC. Its protein product is CASSDIGLG. The full CDR3 protein is CASSDIGLGYTF.

This clone has ten or more counts. The CDR3 end is not reached by the read, which stops 3 residues before it; the germline J gene fills it in. J is TRBJ1-1 and V is TRBV29-1; 7 bases are a match to TRBD1. Germline V CDR1 and CDR2: SQVTM, ANQGSEA. The CDR3 is 12 amino acids. The ends lost 4 bases at V and 5 bases at J; junction bases unmatched: 4. The CDR3 here is CSVAPGGTEAFF. The part of the CDR3 DNA that was read is TGCAGCGTTGCCCCAGGGGGAACTGAA.

This clone was seen many times. With the read ending 3 residues before the CDR3 end, the germline J gene is used to fill in that end. The rearrangement uses TRBV30 and TRBJ2-1; 7 positions match TRBD2. The V and J ends lost 2 bases and 0 bases, in that order; junction bases with no gene match: 10. CDR3 length equals 17 residues. Germline-derived CDR1 and CDR2 are GTSNPN and SVGIG (reference sequence). CDR3 bases read: TGTGCCTGGAGTTCAACACTAGCGCGAAGCTCCTACAATGAG. This encodes CAWSSTLARSSYNE. The full CDR3 is CAWSSTLARSSYNEQFF.

This clone was counted between two and nine times. The read terminates 3 residues before the CDR3 end, so the remaining end is supplied by the germline J gene. The chain links TRBV16 to TRBJ1-1; 9 nucleotides match TRBD1. There are 11 residues in the CDR3. The germline CDR1 and CDR2 sequences are KGHSY and FQNENV. CDR3 bases read: TGTGCCAGCAGCCCCGGACAGGGG. As protein: CASSPGQG. The complete CDR3 reads CASSPGQGAFF.

In its sample, this clone was seen a few times. The missing CDR3 end, 3 residues past where the read stops, is filled in from the germline J gene. The V and J genes are TRBV30 and TRBJ1-1; D remains unclear. The CDR3 is made up of 12 amino acids. CDR1 is GTSNPN, CDR2 SVGIG, per germline (reference sequence). The CDR3 spells CAWSGDSGYAFF. CDR3 DNA (partial): TGTGCCTGGAGTGGAGACTCGGGGTAC.

This clone occurred a few times. The read ends 3 residues shy of where the CDR3 ends; the end is completed using the germline J gene. The chain combines TRBV6-2 or TRBV6-3 with TRBJ2-2, with 12 bases matching TRBD1. Looked up from germline, CDR1 is MNHEY and CDR2 is SVGEGT. This CDR3 comprises 15 residues. V lost 5 bases to trimming and J lost 6 bases; unmatched junction nucleotides: 4. The CDR3 reads CASSRGQGAAGELFF. The covered CDR3 bases are TGTGCCAGCAGTCGGGGACAGGGGGCGGCCGGGGAG.